This T cell receptor (beta chain) was identified during a study (dated by TCRdb to about 2015). Notes on the research overall: The study tested whether tumor-infiltrating Tregs in breast cancer are recruited from blood Tregs or converted in situ from other CD4+ T cell subsets.

The Miltenyi Naive CD4+ T Cell Isolation kit was used to purify naive CD4+ T cells, and Tregs were depleted with CD25 microbeads. Tregs, naive and memory CD4+ T cells from tumor, blood and ipsilateral draining lymph nodes of five breast cancer patients underwent full-length TCR alpha and beta sequencing. Tumor tissue and lymph nodes from ipsilateral axillary dissection were perfused with PBS, minced and digested with collagenase I and hyaluronidase. Ficoll density gradient centrifugation was used to isolate mononuclear cells from either lymph nodes or 50 ml of peripheral blood. Sorted cell populations were confirmed by FACS to exceed 90% purity. Full-length TCR variable regions were amplified by 5' RACE PCR with constant-region reverse primers, followed by semi-nested PCR with Nested Universal Primer A. Using the ReliaPrep RNA Cell Miniprep System, total RNA was extracted, and the SMARTer RACE 5'/3' Kit was then used to reverse transcribe the RNA into 5'RACE-ready cDNA. Multiplex adaptors were used to barcode the full-length TCR alpha and beta libraries, which were then sequenced on an Illumina MiSeq. Processing in the source paper ran as follows. For each of nine subset-tissue groups, sequencing data from the five patients were combined, and the groups were compared by unsupervised clustering of TCR gene usage. The Morisita-Horn index was used to calculate repertoire similarity, with shared sequences weighted according to their contribution to each repertoire. TCRdb reprocessing: public reads trimmed at Q25 with fastp, clones called with MiXCR, in-frame beta chains kept. Each entry merges the rows of one CDR3 protein and shows their most common DNA and genes. The V and J calls follow TCRdb's processing rather than the paper's. The sample data list around 43,000 distinct CDR3 sequences, and about 19% of these were observed just once. Of the sample, about 2.8% is held by the ten largest clones.

This clonotype was seen a handful of times. Its antigen remains undetermined. The input lacks base qualities; no much larger clone sits a single base away. Broader findings and caveats from the paper: Tumor memory CD4+ T cell TCR gene usage was found to cluster with blood and lymph node memory CD4+ cells and with lymph node naive CD4+ cells. The larger-cohort validation was restricted to a single TCR beta V-J rearrangement rather than whole repertoires. The greatest overlap of tumor-infiltrating Treg TCR alpha and beta sequences was with tumor naive CD4+ T cells, followed next by blood naive CD4+ T cells.

The germline V end is reduced by 0 bases and the J end by 2 bases; junction bases left unmatched: 5. The CDR3 holds 17 amino acids from the cysteine to the phenylalanine. Solely the CDR3 DNA is kept, with 51 bases framed from the first base. Based on the germline V gene, the CDR1 and CDR2 sequences are SGHRS and YFSETQ. The receptor chain draws on TRBV5-1 and TRBJ2-3; TRBD2 fits 11 bases in the junction. This sequence originates from a female donor with breast cancer. The sample consisted of naive CD4+ T cells sorted from a lymph node. The sample's cell subset or site label, decoded: naive CD4+ T cells, CD4+CD45RA+CD25-. CDR3 protein: CASSLGLAGGPTDTQYF. The DNA is as follows: TGCGCCAGCAGCTTGGGCCTAGCGGGAGGCCCCACAGATACGCAGTATTTT. Joined to the reference TRBV5-1 and TRBJ2-3 proteins, this CDR3 gives the full variable domain: KAGVTQTPRYLIKTRGQQVTLSCSPISGHRSVSWYQQTPGQGLQFLFEYFSETQRNKGNFPGRFSGRQFSNSRSEMNVSTLELGDSALYLCASSLGLAGGPTDTQYFGPGTRLTVL.